These T cell receptor beta chains were read from a single sample in a study of cytomegalovirus exposure and HLA in healthy donors. Clones were sequenced by immunoSEQ multiplex PCR, and TCRdb holds only the in-frame ones, with some missing. The sample contains hundreds of thousands of clones, about nine tenths of which appear only once. The sequencing input was PBMCs. The receptors were sampled from a woman in her late teens or twenties in good health and CMV-seronegative. Both conserved end residues are part of each CDR3. The D gene is left open where the match is weak. Expanded clones get a size class; other rows say once, few or many, or leave the size out.

DNA | CDR3 | D | size | J | V
TGTGCCAGCATCGAACAGGATCGGGATACGCAGTATTTT | CASIEQDRDTQYF | . | . | TRBJ2-3 | TRBV2
TGTGCCAGCAGTGAGTTTAGTTGGACAGGAGGACCTTCAGGAAATTCACCCCTCCACTTT | CASSEFSWTGGPSGNSPLHF | TRBD1 | . | TRBJ1-6 | TRBV2
TGTGCCAGCAGGGGGAACAGGAACAATCAGCCCCAGCATTTT | CASRGNRNNQPQHF | . | . | TRBJ1-5 | TRBV2
TGTGCCAGTTCGGCCCAGGGTCCCAATCAGCCCCAGCATTTT | CASSAQGPNQPQHF | . | . | TRBJ1-5 | TRBV19
TGTGCCAGCAACGACAGGGAAAATCAGCCCCAGCATTTT | CASNDRENQPQHF | TRBD1 | . | TRBJ1-5 | TRBV6-5
TGTGCCAGCGGAACTAGCGGCCCTCTTGAGCAGTACTTC | CASGTSGPLEQYF | TRBD2 | . | TRBJ2-7 | TRBV28
TGCGCCAGCAGCTCAGCGACTGTCTCCTACGAGCAGTACTTC | CASSSATVSYEQYF | . | . | TRBJ2-7 | TRBV5-1
TGTGCCAGTAGTATGGAGGGGGACAGTGGGACCTTC | CASSMEGDSGTF | TRBD1 | . | TRBJ1-2 | TRBV19
TGTGCCAGCAGCCGCCTACTAGCGGGAGTTCCAGATACGCAGTATTTT | CASSRLLAGVPDTQYF | TRBD2 | . | TRBJ2-3 | TRBV27
TGTGCCAGCAGCCGTAACAGGGGAGGAAATCAGCCCCAGCATTTT | CASSRNRGGNQPQHF | TRBD1 | few | TRBJ1-5 | TRBV28
TGTGCCTGGTCCGCGGGCACCGGGGAGCTGTTTTTT | CAWSAGTGELFF | . | once | TRBJ2-2 | TRBV30
TGTGCCAGCAGAGGCCCAGGGAGGGGGCAGTACTTC | CASRGPGRGQYF | TRBD2 | . | TRBJ2-7 | TRBV28
TGTGCCAGCAGACCGCGTGGCGGGAGCAACGAGCAGTACTTC | CASRPRGGSNEQYF | TRBD2 | . | TRBJ2-7 | TRBV6-5
TGTGCCTGGAGTGTAAGTCAACTAGCGGGGTCGTCAGGGCAGTATTTT | CAWSVSQLAGSSGQYF | TRBD2 | . | TRBJ2-3 | TRBV30
TGTGCCAGCAGTGGCCTTAGGGGTAGCTCTGGAAACACCATATATTTT | CASSGLRGSSGNTIYF | . | . | TRBJ1-3 | TRBV25-1
TGCAGCGTTTCCGGGACTGGATTCTATGGCTACACCTTC | CSVSGTGFYGYTF | . | . | TRBJ1-2 | TRBV29-1
TGTGCCAGCAGCGTAGCGTCCCGAGGGGGAGATACGCAGTATTTT | CASSVASRGGDTQYF | . | . | TRBJ2-3 | TRBV9
TGTGCCAGCAGCTTAGCGGGGCCCCTTACTAGCGGCCCCCCCAATGAGCAGTTCTTC | CASSLAGPLTSGPPNEQFF | TRBD2 | . | TRBJ2-1 | TRBV7-2
TGCGCCAGCAGCCACAGCTCGGGACAGGTCGCAAAGGCACATCAGCCCCAGCATTTT | CASSHSSGQVAKAHQPQHF | TRBD1 | . | TRBJ1-5 | TRBV4-1
TGTGCCACGTCAATTAGAACAGGGGATGGCTACACCTTC | CATSIRTGDGYTF | TRBD1 | . | TRBJ1-2 | TRBV28
TGTGCCAGCAGCTTGACCCTAGCGGGGGCCACCTACGAGCAGTACTTC | CASSLTLAGATYEQYF | TRBD2 | . | TRBJ2-7 | TRBV7-8
TGTGCCAGCAGTGCCGGGGGTGAAGCTTTCTTT | CASSAGGEAFF | . | . | TRBJ1-1 | TRBV28
TGTGCCAGCAGTCAGGCTCACGGGGACTATGGCTACACCTTC | CASSQAHGDYGYTF | . | . | TRBJ1-2 | TRBV28
TGTGCCAGCAGCCGAAGTAGCGGCTCCTACGAGCAGTACTTC | CASSRSSGSYEQYF | . | . | TRBJ2-7 | TRBV14
TGTGCCAGCAGTTACAAGGGACAGGGTGAGCAGTACTTC | CASSYKGQGEQYF | TRBD1 | . | TRBJ2-7 | TRBV6-6